A single sample is the source of the 25 T cell receptor beta chains below, sequenced in a study of T cell repertoires in cytomegalovirus infection. Via MiXCR, TCRdb re-called the reads, giving one row per CDR3 protein. The table shows almost 300,000 distinct CDR3 sequences, with approximately 8.9% occurring only once. Specimen: PBMCs. Receptors originate from a human donor in good health (CMV status not recorded). Some clones in this sample may be carry-over from other donors' samples.

The CDR3 spells CSADLSPNIDEQFF. The CDR3 bases are TGCAGTGCGGATCTGAGCCCCAATATCGATGAGCAGTTCTTC. The chain joins TRBV20-1 to TRBJ2-1, with D unresolved. The germline V gene has CDR1 DFQATT and CDR2 SNEGSKA (reference sequence). Trimming left V 6 bases short and J 8 bases short, with 20 bases between. The CDR3 consists of 14 residues.

This clonotype was seen at least ten times. V and J are TRBV6-1 and TRBJ2-7, with D uncertain. CDR3 length: 13 residues. Germline-derived CDR1 and CDR2 are MNHNS and SASEGT. Trimming pared 3 bases from V and 4 bases from J, leaving 10 bases between. CDR3 nucleotide sequence: TGTGCCAGCAGTGAGATACCTGGATACGAGCAGTACTTC. The encoded protein is CASSEIPGYEQYF.

The rearrangement uses TRBV2 and TRBJ2-3; 11 nucleotides line up with TRBD2. Trimming removed 5 bases from V and 10 bases from J; junction bases left unmatched: 5. Germline assignment: CDR1 SNHLY and CDR2 FYNNEI. There are 13 residues in the CDR3. CDR3 sequence reads: CASSPSLAGAQYF. CDR3 bases: TGTGCCAGCAGTCCCTCACTAGCGGGGGCGCAGTATTTT.

This clonotype has ten or more counts. V and J are TRBV7-8 and TRBJ1-4; possible D gene TRBD1, 6 bases. CDR3 length equals 15 residues. Germline V gives CDR1 SGHVS, CDR2 FQNEAQ. V was clipped by 0 bases and J by 5 bases, with 10 bases between them. CDR3 nucleotides: TGTGCCAGCAGCTTAGCCGGGACAAAGAATGAAAAACTGTTTTTT. It translates to CASSLAGTKNEKLFF.

This clonotype was recorded at least ten times. The chain couples TRBV7-2 to TRBJ2-1; 9 bases are a match to TRBD2. Per germline, CDR1 SGHTA and CDR2 FQGNSA. Losses at the gene ends were 10 bases for V and 3 bases for J; bases not matched to a gene: 4. The CDR3 sequence is 13 residues long. CDR3 sequence: CATIAGVYNEQFF. CDR3 nucleotide sequence: TGTGCCACAATAGCGGGGGTCTACAATGAGCAGTTCTTC.

This clonotype has ten or more counts. The chain employs TRBV7-2 and TRBJ2-7; TRBD1 might be the D (6 bases). V was pared by 5 bases and J by 3 bases, with 14 bases between. Germline CDR1 and CDR2: SGHTA and FQGNSA. CDR3 size: 14 residues. The CDR3 nucleotides read TGTGCCAGCAGCCTTACAGGACAGAACTACGAGCAGTACTTC. Translating it yields CASSLTGQNYEQYF.

This clonotype showed up many times. This rearrangement joins TRBV25-1 to TRBJ2-5; 7 nucleotides line up with TRBD2. The CDR3 sequence is 14 residues long. CDR1 and CDR2 (germline): MGHDK, SYGVNS. Trimming at V came to 3 bases and at J to 4 bases, leaving 5 bases not matched to a gene. As DNA, the CDR3 is TGTGCCAGCAGTGAGGGGGGGGTCAGAGAGACCCAGTACTTC. This encodes CASSEGGVRETQYF.

This clonotype was counted many times. The V gene is TRBV9, the J gene TRBJ2-3, with 8 positions matching TRBD2. The CDR3 is made up of 15 amino acids. Losses at the gene ends were 3 bases for V and 7 bases for J; bases not matched to a gene: 10. Germline V gene sequence: CDR1 SGDLS, CDR2 YYNGEE. The CDR3 spells CASSEDRGGENTQYF. The DNA of the CDR3 is TGTGCCAGCAGCGAGGACCGGGGGGGGGAAAATACGCAGTATTTT.

This clonotype occurred many times. The chain combines TRBV7-6 with TRBJ2-3, with D unresolved. Trimming left V 1 base short and J 0 bases short, with 8 bases between. There are 15 residues in the CDR3. Germline V gene data show CDR1 as SGHVS and CDR2 as FNYEAQ. CDR3 loop: CASSLEGGSTDTQYF. CDR3 DNA sequence: TGTGCCAGCAGCTTAGAGGGCGGAAGCACAGATACGCAGTATTTT.

This clonotype was counted at least ten times. This chain joins TRBV7-2 and TRBJ1-1; D not certain. The V end lost 4 bases, the J end lost 0 bases, and 9 bases lay between the germline ends. This CDR3 has 14 amino acids. Germline V CDR1 and CDR2: SGHTA, FQGNSA. CDR3: CASSSDALNTEAFF. The CDR3 coding sequence is TGTGCCAGCAGCTCAGACGCCCTGAACACTGAAGCTTTCTTT.

This clonotype appeared many times. The J gene is TRBJ2-5, the V gene TRBV5-1, with D maybe TRBD2 (6 bases). The V gene's germline CDR1 is SGHRS and CDR2 YFSETQ. The CDR3 runs to 14 residues. V was clipped by 7 bases and J by 5 bases, with 18 bases between them. Here the CDR3 DNA reads TGCGCCAGCCTTCGGCGGAGGAGGGAGGAGACCCAGTACTTC. Translated, it gives CASLRRRREETQYF.

The table lists this clonotype with a few counts. This chain connects TRBV20-1 to TRBJ2-5; D is unresolved. V lost 3 bases and J lost 2, with 13 bases in between. CDR1 DFQATT and CDR2 SNEGSKA come from the germline V gene (reference sequence). The CDR3 contains 14 residues. This CDR3 reads CSARRGRIQETQYF. In DNA form, the CDR3 reads TGCAGTGCTAGGCGAGGACGGATACAAGAGACCCAGTACTTC.

This clonotype was recorded a few times. J is TRBJ2-4 and V is TRBV19; D ambiguous. The CDR3 loop spans 17 amino acids. Trimming pared 7 bases from V and 0 bases from J, leaving 19 bases between. Germline V gene data show CDR1 as LNHDA and CDR2 as SQIVND (reference sequence). The CDR3 DNA sequence: TGTGCCAGTACCCCGGACGTCCCCAAAAAAGCCAAAAACATTCAGTACTTC. It encodes CASTPDVPKKAKNIQYF.

This clonotype was found many times. This chain joins TRBV7-2 and TRBJ2-5; 7 bases map to TRBD1. The J segment lost 5 bases and the V segment lost 1 base, leaving 10 bases of the junction unmatched. There are 16 residues in the CDR3. The germline V gene encodes CDR1 SGHTA and CDR2 FQGNSA. The DNA of the CDR3 is TGTGCCAGCAGCTTAGAGGGGGCCCTGGGTCACGAGACCCAGTACTTC. It codes for CASSLEGALGHETQYF.

This clonotype was observed a handful of times. The chain employs TRBV19 and TRBJ1-1; no firm D call. The V gene lost 6 bases and the J gene lost 3 bases, with 11 bases spanning the gap. This CDR3 contains 13 residues. Germline lookup yields CDR1 LNHDA and CDR2 SQIVND (reference sequence). The CDR3 nucleotides are TGTGCCAGTAGGAGGACTAGGGACACTGAAGCTTTCTTT. It is translated as CASRRTRDTEAFF.

This clonotype has at least ten counts. The rearrangement uses TRBV25-1 and TRBJ1-4; D may be TRBD1 (6 bases). The CDR3 covers 19 residues. Germline V gives CDR1 MGHDK, CDR2 SYGVNS. Trimming removed 2 bases at V and 8 bases at J, with 27 bases between. CDR3 coding DNA: TGTGCCAGCAGTGAAGAGGACAGTGAGATACTATCCAGTGGGGAAAAACTGTTTTTT. The encoded protein is CASSEEDSEILSSGEKLFF.

With regard to this clonotype: At one end the junction does not follow the germline gene, possibly because of a read error. The chain uses TRBV10-1 and TRBJ2-1, with 10 bases fitting TRBD1. Germline values: CDR1 WNHNN, CDR2 SYGVQD (reference sequence). This CDR3 region has 15 residues. CDR3 DNA: TGCACCAGCAGCCCGACAGGGGGCGCCCACAATGAGCAGTTCTTC. It codes for CTSSPTGGAHNEQFF.

This clonotype was counted ten times or more. The genes are TRBV7-2 and TRBJ2-5, with TRBD1 identical over 8 bases. Germline CDR1 reads SGHTA; CDR2 reads FQGNSA. This CDR3 has 14 residues. The ends lost 4 bases at V and 5 bases at J; junction bases unmatched: 6. The CDR3 bases are TGTGCCAGCAGCTCCGACAGGGGCTGGGAGACCCAGTACTTC. This sequence encodes CASSSDRGWETQYF.

This clonotype was recorded many times. The chain employs TRBV14 and TRBJ1-1; TRBD1 might be the D (5 bases). Trimming stripped 4 bases from V and 6 bases from J, with 9 bases between. The germline gives CDR1 SGHDN, CDR2 FVKESK. CDR3 length: 12 residues. CDR3 protein: CASSPGGAEAFF. Written as DNA, the CDR3 is TGTGCCAGCAGCCCCGGGGGGGCTGAAGCTTTCTTT.

This clonotype was recorded many times. This chain's CDR3 is CASSQPDRYSGNTIYF. The CDR3 DNA reads as TGTGCCAGCAGCCAACCTGACCGGTACTCTGGAAACACCATATATTTT. The chain combines TRBV14 with TRBJ1-3; D not resolved. The germline V and J ends were trimmed by 2 bases and 0 bases, with 11 bases remaining between them. The germline V gene has CDR1 SGHDN and CDR2 FVKESK. This CDR3 region has 16 residues.

The rearrangement links TRBV6-5 to TRBJ2-7; no firm D call. Germline CDR1 MNHEY, CDR2 SVGAGI. CDR3 length equals 13 residues. V gave up 6 bases and J gave up 1 base, with 10 bases separating them. CDR3 bases: TGTGCCAGCAGCTTACGAGATTCCTACGAGCAGTACGTC. Protein sequence: CASSLRDSYEQYV.

To note about this clonotype: Since a much larger clone is just one base distant, this may be a read error. Given the absence of the conserved phenylalanine or tryptophan at the CDR3 end, a read error is likely. The chain has TRBV10-3 and TRBJ1-2; 9 nucleotides agree with TRBD1. After removal of 8 bases from V and 0 bases from J, the junction contained 7 bases not matched to a gene. CDR3 size: 15 residues. Looked up from germline, CDR1 is ENHRY and CDR2 is SYGVKD. The CDR3 region is CAIEGQGSTNYGYTY. CDR3 DNA sequence: TGTGCCATCGAAGGACAGGGGAGTACTAACTATGGCTACACCTAC.

This clonotype was found many times. The rearrangement joins TRBV7-2 to TRBJ2-2; no definite D call. Between the trimmed V and J ends, which lost 1 base and 1 base, there was a span of 10 bases. Germline CDR1 SGHTA, CDR2 FQGNSA. The CDR3 loop spans 16 amino acids. DNA for the CDR3: TGTGCCAGCAGCTTAGTGGTGACAAAGAACACCGGGGAGCTGTTTTTT. Its translation is CASSLVVTKNTGELFF.

This clonotype was counted ten times or more. The chain couples TRBV6-6 to TRBJ1-2; D gene ambiguous. This CDR3 spans 14 amino acids. Deletions cut 5 bases from V and 8 bases from J, with 18 bases between. Germline assignment: CDR1 MNHNY and CDR2 SVGAGI (reference sequence). The CDR3 loop is CASSPNRPPHGYTF. Written as DNA, the CDR3 is TGTGCCAGCAGTCCTAACCGACCGCCCCACGGCTACACCTTC.

This clonotype was recorded at least ten times. The rearrangement joins TRBV9 to TRBJ2-1; D might be TRBD1 (5 bases). Trimming took 4 bases from V and 2 from J, leaving 10 bases between them. The CDR3 covers 14 residues. Germline assignment: CDR1 SGDLS and CDR2 YYNGEE. The CDR3 nucleotides read TGTGCCAGCAGCCCATGGACAACCTACAATGAGCAGTTCTTC. Protein sequence: CASSPWTTYNEQFF.